The clone carrying this T cell receptor (beta chain) was found a few times. The antigen is unknown. TCRdb processed the 5' RACE reads anew with MiXCR; each CDR3 protein has one entry. Found here are just under 150,000 distinct CDR3 sequences, over 15% of them singletons; the top ten hold 2% to 2.5%. The sample comes from a study of T-cell memory formation after mild COVID-19. Study summary: The two donors had largely donor-specific TCR clusters. Whole-study results and caveats: Those CD4+ clones that contracted were mainly in CM and EM (CD8+ ones in EMRA). Day 15 to 85 contracting clones showed balanced CD4/CD8; day 15 to 37 expanders favored CD4+.

This CDR3 comprises 16 residues. Trimming took 6 bases from V and 2 from J, leaving 22 bases between them. Germline values: CDR1 DFQATT, CDR2 SNEGSKA (reference sequence). The TCR comes from an adult woman who had mild COVID-19 (a few samples of this study predate the infection). Cell type and time point are not known. Material: PBMCs or a T cell subset sorted from them (not recorded which). The chain recombines TRBV20-1 with TRBJ1-2, with D perhaps matching TRBD1 (5 bases). The CDR3 here is CSAPAQQRGANYGYTF. Here the CDR3 DNA reads TGCAGTGCACCGGCCCAGCAGAGGGGAGCAAACTATGGCTACACCTTC.